This is a list of T cell receptor beta chains from one sample in a study of blood T cell repertoires in COVID-19. Produced via immunoSEQ multiplex PCR; TCRdb's table is partial and in-frame only. This sample has about 140,000 clones, with 70% to 85% found just once. Specimen: peripheral blood. The source is a human donor in a cohort sampled during active COVID-19. Both conserved end residues are part of each CDR3. Fields, in order: D gene, V gene, J gene, clone size, CDR3 protein, CDR3 DNA. D genes are given only for firm matches. Size is omitted from some rows. Given values are once, few, many or a class for expanded clones.

>TRBD1|TRBV19|TRBJ2-6|NA
CASSIKGGGSGANVLTF
TGTGCCAGTAGTATAAAAGGGGGCGGTTCTGGGGCCAACGTCCTGACTTTC
>NA|TRBV9|TRBJ2-7|NA
CASSVDPMEDEQYF
TGTGCCAGCAGCGTAGATCCCATGGAGGACGAGCAGTACTTC
>TRBD1|TRBV4-1|TRBJ1-2|many
CASSQEVRGPNYYGYTF
TGCGCCAGCAGCCAAGAGGTCAGGGGGCCCAATTACTATGGCTACACCTTC
>NA|TRBV28|TRBJ1-2|NA
CASSNEGGYTF
TGTGCCAGCTCTAACGAGGGTGGCTACACCTTC
>NA|TRBV7-8|TRBJ2-7|NA
CASSFRGTDSYEQYF
TGTGCCAGCAGCTTTCGGGGGACCGACTCCTACGAGCAGTACTTC
>TRBD1|TRBV5-1|TRBJ2-2|NA
CASGSQGANTGELFF
TGCGCCAGCGGCTCACAGGGGGCGAACACCGGGGAGCTGTTTTTT
>NA|TRBV7-3|TRBJ2-6|NA
CASTLTRGATGANVLTF
TGTGCCAGCACCCTCACTCGGGGGGCAACTGGGGCCAACGTCCTGACTTTC
>TRBD1|TRBV10-3|TRBJ1-5|NA
CAISESQQGSNQPQHF
TGTGCCATCAGTGAGTCCCAACAGGGGAGCAATCAGCCCCAGCATTTT
>NA|TRBV30|TRBJ1-1|NA
CAWSRDFQDEAFF
TGTGCCTGGAGCCGGGACTTTCAGGATGAAGCTTTCTTT
>TRBD2|TRBV5-1|TRBJ2-3|NA
CASNRGLAGGADTQYF
TGCGCCAGCAACCGGGGACTAGCGGGGGGTGCAGATACGCAGTATTTT
>NA|TRBV28|TRBJ1-4|NA
CASSLRPQGLGIEKLFF
TGTGCCAGCAGTTTGCGCCCGCAGGGGTTAGGGATTGAAAAACTGTTTTTT
>NA|TRBV9|TRBJ1-2|NA
CASSPHGEGYTF
TGTGCCAGCAGCCCTCACGGGGAAGGCTACACCTTC
>TRBD1|TRBV6-5|TRBJ2-2|NA
CASSRDRWNTGELFF
TGTGCCAGCAGTCGGGACAGATGGAACACCGGGGAGCTGTTTTTT
>TRBD1|TRBV15|TRBJ1-5|once
CATSTGTGGMGSNQPQHF
TGTGCCACCAGTACCGGGACAGGGGGCATGGGTAGCAATCAGCCCCAGCATTTT
>NA|TRBV4-2|TRBJ2-7|few
CASSQPLTGAYEQYF
TGTGCCAGCAGCCAGCCTTTGACAGGCGCCTACGAGCAGTACTTC
>NA|TRBV5-6|TRBJ1-5|NA
CASSFTAGGLNQPQHF
TGTGCCAGCAGCTTCACGGCGGGAGGGCTCAATCAGCCCCAGCATTTT
>NA|TRBV30|TRBJ1-1|few
CAWSRRGRTEAFF
TGTGCCTGGAGTCGCAGGGGACGCACTGAAGCTTTCTTT
>TRBD2|TRBV5-1|TRBJ2-1|NA
CASSVAPERGNNEQFF
TGCGCCAGCAGCGTTGCTCCGGAGCGGGGTAACAATGAGCAGTTCTTC
>NA|TRBV5-1|TRBJ2-7|NA
CASSLVAGPTYEQYF
TGCGCCAGCAGCTTGGTGGCAGGGCCAACCTACGAGCAGTACTTC
>TRBD1|TRBV28|TRBJ1-2|NA
CASSSTGGLGYTF
TGTGCCAGCAGTTCGACAGGGGGCCTTGGCTACACCTTC
>NA|TRBV5-1|TRBJ2-2|NA
CASSLESGTGELFF
TGCGCCAGCAGCTTGGAGTCAGGAACCGGGGAGCTGTTTTTT
>NA|TRBV19|TRBJ2-7|NA
CASSIDGRASYEQYF
TGTGCCAGTAGTATAGACGGGCGGGCTTCCTACGAGCAGTACTTC
>NA|TRBV4-1|TRBJ2-7|NA
CASRTFPPVWSGRALTYEQYF
TGCGCCAGCAGGACATTTCCCCCGGTCTGGAGTGGGCGGGCCTTAACCTACGAGCAGTACTTC
>NA|TRBV5-6|TRBJ1-2|NA
CASSFRATANYGYTF
TGTGCCAGCAGCTTCCGGGCGACAGCTAACTATGGCTACACCTTC
>TRBD1|TRBV9|TRBJ1-1|NA
CASSVARGTEAFF
TGTGCCAGCAGCGTTGCCAGGGGGACTGAAGCTTTCTTT
>NA|TRBV29-1|TRBJ1-1|NA
CSVRQGATEAFF
TGCAGCGTGCGTCAGGGCGCCACTGAAGCTTTCTTT
>TRBD2|TRBV6-6|TRBJ2-1|NA
CASHTSERGGYNEQFF
TGTGCCAGCCACACGAGCGAGCGGGGGGGCTACAATGAGCAGTTCTTC
>NA|TRBV11-3|TRBJ1-1|NA
CASSLWQGSSAFF
TGTGCCAGCAGCTTATGGCAGGGAAGTTCGGCTTTCTTT
>NA|TRBV7-9|TRBJ1-2|NA
CASSFSGPVGYTF
TGTGCCAGCAGCTTTTCGGGTCCGGTTGGTTACACCTTC
>NA|TRBV10-3|TRBJ1-3|NA
CAISESPGRTGNTIYF
TGTGCCATCAGTGAGTCTCCTGGGAGGACTGGAAACACCATATATTTT
>NA|TRBV5-1|TRBJ2-3|NA
CASSSGTGVADTQYF
TGCGCCAGCAGCTCCGGGACGGGAGTGGCAGATACGCAGTATTTT
>NA|TRBV5-6|TRBJ2-7|NA
CASSLDWDTYTYEQYF
TGTGCCAGCAGCTTAGATTGGGACACCTACACCTACGAGCAGTACTTC
>TRBD1|TRBV19|TRBJ2-7|few
CASSIDGQGYYEQYF
TGTGCCAGTAGTATAGACGGACAGGGCTACTACGAGCAGTACTTC
>NA|TRBV28|TRBJ1-1|NA
CASSFLTPNTEAFF
TGTGCCAGCAGTTTCTTGACACCGAACACTGAAGCTTTCTTT
>TRBD1|TRBV28|TRBJ1-2|NA
CASSTRPITGAHGYTF
TGTGCCAGCAGTACAAGACCCATTACAGGGGCCCATGGCTACACCTTC
>NA|TRBV30|TRBJ2-1|NA
CAWSVRRQATSYNEQFF
TGTGCCTGGAGTGTACGGCGTCAGGCCACCTCCTACAATGAGCAGTTCTTC
>TRBD1|TRBV27|TRBJ2-7|few
CASSLSGTGGNEQYF
TGTGCCAGCAGTTTATCCGGGACAGGGGGAAACGAGCAGTACTTC